This T cell receptor (beta chain) came from a study of vaccination effects on CD4 cells after COVID-19. Turning to the study itself: The cohort was immunized with two doses of either the BNT162b2 or mRNA-1273 vaccine.

Ahead of sequencing, the ViraFEST assay grew antigen-specific CD4+ T cells using viral peptide pools. Having been cultured for roughly 11 days, the cells underwent CD4+ T cell isolation. Recipients of the vaccine had no prior SARS-CoV-2 infection and negative nucleocapsid antibodies. Sequenced by immunoSEQ multiplex PCR; TCRdb stores in-frame clones only, minus some. Of tens of thousands of clones listed, around 76% are singletons. With 4 bases removed from V and 0 bases from J, the gap between germline ends came to 7 bases. This CDR3 has 14 amino acids. Germline V gene sequence: CDR1 MGHRA, CDR2 YSYEKL. Study-level points and caveats: After vaccination, at late timepoints, clones induced by infection and by vaccine contracted markedly. Few convalescent patients were studied, and early post-infection samples were lacking.

A remark on this clone: What it binds is unknown.

The clonotype was recovered from a human donor who received a COVID-19 vaccine. This chain uses TRBV4-1 with TRBJ1-3, with D hard to call. Sequencing was performed on CD4+ T cells from PBMCs cultured with SARS-CoV-2 spike peptides, taken before COVID-19 vaccination. The CDR3 here is CASSPQVSGNTIYF. The CDR3 DNA reads as TGCGCCAGCAGCCCCCAGGTCTCTGGAAACACCATATATTTT.